A single sample is the source of the 8 T cell receptor beta chains below, sequenced in a study of cytomegalovirus exposure and HLA in healthy donors. PCR used 60 Vbeta primers and 13 Jbeta primers. TCRdb's copy holds only in-frame clones and misses some; the assay was immunoSEQ multiplex PCR. The sample has more than 85,000 clones, around 70% seen once. Material: PBMCs. The receptor set was obtained from a woman in her 70s in good health and CMV-seropositive.

The chain links TRBV30 to TRBJ1-1; the D gene is possibly TRBD1 (5 bases). Between the trimmed V and J ends, which lost 4 bases and 0 bases, there was a span of 12 bases. The CDR3 covers 14 residues. In germline, CDR1 is GTSNPN, CDR2 SVGIG (reference sequence). CDR3 amino acids: CAWTRAILNTEAFF. The CDR3 DNA reads as TGTGCCTGGACCAGGGCAATCTTGAACACTGAAGCTTTCTTT. The entire variable domain, with the rest obtained from reference TRBV30 and TRBJ1-1, is as follows: SQTIHQWPATLVQPVGSPLSLECTVEGTSNPNLYWYRQAAGRGLQLLFYSVGIGQISSEVPQNLSASRPQDRQFILSSKKLLLSDSGFYLCAWTRAILNTEAFFGQGTRLTVV.

The chain combines TRBV12-5 with TRBJ1-3; no reliable D call. CDR3 length equals 14 residues. Germline V lookup: CDR1 LGHNT, CDR2 FRNRAP. V was trimmed by 1 base and J by 2 bases, leaving 6 bases between them. This CDR3 is CASGLDEAGNTIYF. As DNA, the CDR3 is TGTGCTAGTGGTTTGGACGAGGCTGGAAACACCATATATTTT.

This chain uses TRBV7-6 with TRBJ1-1, with a weak D call TRBD1 (6 bases). V dropped 5 bases and J dropped 2 bases, with 15 bases sitting between them. There are 15 residues in the CDR3. Germline-derived CDR1 and CDR2 are SGHVS and FNYEAQ. The CDR3 loop is CASSNRGGVNTEAFF. The CDR3 coding sequence is TGTGCCAGCAGCAATAGGGGGGGGGTCAACACTGAAGCTTTCTTT.

The chain has TRBV23-1 and TRBJ2-5, with TRBD2 identical over 8 bases. TRBV23-1 has ORF status, its function being uncertain. This CDR3 is 15 amino acids long. J lost 3 bases, V lost 2 bases, and 5 bases had no gene match. CDR3 sequence: CASSQDFSGEETQYF. The DNA of the CDR3 is TGCGCCAGCAGTCAAGACTTTAGCGGGGAAGAGACCCAGTACTTC.

The gene calls are TRBV30 and TRBJ2-7; 12 positions match TRBD2. The CDR3 covers 16 residues. With 4 bases clipped from V and 3 bases from J, the junction kept 10 bases outside the gene matches. The germline V gene encodes CDR1 GTSNPN and CDR2 SVGIG (reference sequence). The CDR3 DNA is TGTGCCTGGAAAAATAGACTAGCGGGGGACCTCTACGAGCAGTACTTC. This gives the protein CAWKNRLAGDLYEQYF.

V gene TRBV6-5 combines with J gene TRBJ1-1; no firm D call. Trimming shortened V by 6 bases and J by 2 bases, and 16 bases separated the two germline ends. The CDR3 runs 15 residues. Germline CDR1 MNHEY, CDR2 SVGAGI. CDR3 loop: CASRMRGLFNTEAFF. CDR3 bases: TGTGCCAGCAGAATGCGCGGACTGTTCAACACTGAAGCTTTCTTT.

The chain joins TRBV10-3 to TRBJ1-1, with TRBD1 matching over 8 bases. J lost 4 bases, V lost 3 bases, and 4 bases had no gene match. This CDR3 is 14 amino acids long. Germline V gene lookup returns CDR1 ENHRY and CDR2 SYGVKD. The DNA for the CDR3 is TGTGCCATCAGTGAATTTGGACAGGGCACTGAAGCTTTCTTT. Protein: CAISEFGQGTEAFF.

DNA of the CDR3: TGTGCCACCTACAGGGGGGGGACGGGGAACACTGAAGCTTTCTTT. Translation gives CATYRGGTGNTEAFF. This sequence joins TRBV2 and TRBJ1-1; 8 bases are a match to TRBD1. The CDR3 has 15 amino acids. Germline lookup yields CDR1 SNHLY and CDR2 FYNNEI. Trimming removed 10 bases from V and 1 base from J; junction bases left unmatched: 11.